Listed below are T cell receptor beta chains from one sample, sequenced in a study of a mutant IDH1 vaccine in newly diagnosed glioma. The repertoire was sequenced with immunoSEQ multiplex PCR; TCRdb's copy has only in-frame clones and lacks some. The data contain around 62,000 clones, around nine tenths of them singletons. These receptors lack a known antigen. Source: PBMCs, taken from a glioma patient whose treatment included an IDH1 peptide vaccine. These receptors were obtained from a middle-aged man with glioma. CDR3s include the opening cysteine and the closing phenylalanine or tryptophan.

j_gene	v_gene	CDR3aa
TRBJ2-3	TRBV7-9	CASSSIGTGAFDTQYF
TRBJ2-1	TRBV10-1	CASSEAGASYNEQFF
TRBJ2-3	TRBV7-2	CASRLAGGTDTQYF
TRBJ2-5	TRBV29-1	CSVESWGSQETQYF
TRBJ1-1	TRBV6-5	CASSYGRYTEAFF
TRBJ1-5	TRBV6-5	CASSLDFYSNQPQHF
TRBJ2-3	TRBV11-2	CASSPYSGTQGDTQYF
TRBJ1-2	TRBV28	CAATGGSRPYGYTF
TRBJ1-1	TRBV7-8	CATAVNTEAFF
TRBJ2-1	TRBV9	CASSPGGSSYNEQFF
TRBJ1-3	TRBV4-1	CASSFGGARSGNTIYF
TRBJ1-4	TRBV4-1	CASSQERNWQGREKLFF
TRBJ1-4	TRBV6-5	CASSRQGSNEKLFF
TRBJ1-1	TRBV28	CASSLWGQGNTEAFF
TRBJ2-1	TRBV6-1	CAISRDASYNEQFF
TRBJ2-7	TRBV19	CASSIDFSAGTYEQYF
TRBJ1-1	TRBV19	CASSRAWGENTEAFF
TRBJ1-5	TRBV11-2	CASSRSNTGFQPQHF
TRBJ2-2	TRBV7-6	CASRPLESNTGELFF
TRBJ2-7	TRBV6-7	CASFPPRRRYYEQYF
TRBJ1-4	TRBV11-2	CASSLEAGGDEKLFF
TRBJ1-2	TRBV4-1	CASSQESGYGYTF
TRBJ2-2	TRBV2	CASATGRYTGELFF
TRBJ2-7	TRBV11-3	CASSLDGGQGPYEQYF
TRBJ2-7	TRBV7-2	CASSFQGTYEQYF
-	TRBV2	CASSENSGYEQYF
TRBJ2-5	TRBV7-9	CASSLVGLAGTPYQETQYF
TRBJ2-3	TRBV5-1	CASSLWGQTTDTQYF
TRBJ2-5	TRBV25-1	CASSELTEETQYF
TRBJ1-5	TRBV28	CASSRQGGGNQPQHF
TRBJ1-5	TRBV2	CASSGGMGSEPQHF
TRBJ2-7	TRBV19	CASSKGTSWGEQYF
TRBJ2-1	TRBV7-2	CASSWGLLNEQFF
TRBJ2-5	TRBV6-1	CASSALSGSQETQYF
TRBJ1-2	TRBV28	CASSFTRSGAGNYGYTF
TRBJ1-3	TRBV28	CASRLGSGNTIYF
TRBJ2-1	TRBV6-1	CASSEPGTSGIYNEQFF
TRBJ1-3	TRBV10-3	CAILEDSGNTIYF
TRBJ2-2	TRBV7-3	CASSSRAGNTGELFF
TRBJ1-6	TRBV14	CASSHKRYSPLHF
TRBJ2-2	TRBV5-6	CASTHDITGELFF
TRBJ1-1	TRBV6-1	CASTERRGYTEAFF
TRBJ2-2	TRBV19	CASSIDLPSGSYTGELFF
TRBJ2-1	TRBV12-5	CASGWTSGGAYNEQFF
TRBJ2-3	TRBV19	CASSKSEGDIDTQYF
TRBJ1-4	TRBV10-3	CAISEDPSNEKLFF